This TCR beta chain originates from a study of blood T cell repertoires in COVID-19. Measured with immunoSEQ multiplex PCR; TCRdb has only the in-frame clones, and not every one. The sample lists roughly 350,000 clones; roughly 90% were seen once. Trimming at V came to 8 bases and at J to 2 bases, leaving 3 bases not matched to a gene. Germline values: CDR1 SNHLY, CDR2 FYNNEI. This CDR3 region has 14 residues. This TCR was recovered from a woman in her 30s who had recovered from COVID-19. Sequencing was performed on PBMCs or T cells enriched from blood (not recorded which). V and J are TRBV2 and TRBJ2-6; 7 bases line up with TRBD2. The CDR3 is CASRGGPGANVLTF. The CDR3, as DNA: TGTGCCAGCCGGGGAGGGCCTGGGGCCAACGTCCTGACTTTC. Complete variable domain (other parts from reference TRBV2 and TRBJ2-6): EPEVTQTPSHQVTQMGQEVILRCVPISNHLYFYWYRQILGQKVEFLVSFYNNEISEKSEIFDDQFSVERPDGSNFTLKIRSTKLEDSAMYFCASRGGPGANVLTFGAGSRLTVL.